Listed here is a single T cell receptor (beta chain). This CDR3 spans 14 amino acids. Germline V gene sequence: CDR1 SGHDT, CDR2 YYEEEE. V was pared by 0 bases and J by 5 bases, with 1 base of the junction left unmatched. The data were taken from a study of control samples from healthy donors and cancer patients. The table came from immunoSEQ multiplex PCR; TCRdb's copy has only in-frame clones and leaves some out. The sample lists about 50,000 clones; more than 85% were seen once. The chain joins TRBV5-6 to TRBJ2-2, with TRBD2 matching over 7 bases. Sequencing was carried out using PBMCs. The origin of this receptor is a woman in her 50s with head and neck cancer. This CDR3 reads CASSLGGGTGELFF. CDR3 DNA: TGTGCCAGCAGCTTGGGGGGGGGTACCGGGGAGCTGTTTTTT.